This paragraph covers one T cell receptor (beta chain) sequence. Its antigen is unidentified. With a much larger clone just one base away, this may be a read error. Genomic DNA templated the TCR beta VDJ and CDR3 profiling. From the reads, TCRdb called clonotypes with MiXCR, one entry per CDR3 protein. The table records about 210,000 distinct CDR3 sequences, approximately 35% of them present only once. This specimen belongs to a study of CD8+CD57+ T cells in acquired aplastic anemia. Study overall: Mean yield of DNA from sorted CD4+ and CD8+ cells was around 3 ug. General observations from the study: Patients and controls shared nearly 30 CD8+ CDR3 sequences, highly expressed in patients. Patients and healthy controls showed no significant CD8+ Simpson's diversity difference.

CDR3 size: 14 residues. Germline CDR1 is LGHNA and CDR2 is YNFKEQ. The origin of this receptor is a human donor in good health, serving as a control. Sequencing was performed on sorted CD4+, CD8+, or CD8+CD57+ T cells (not recorded which) from PBMCs. The chain couples TRBV4-2 to TRBJ1-5; no firm D call. Written as DNA, the CDR3 is TGTACCAGCAGCCAAGGTAGGGTCGATCAGCCCCAGCATTTT. The encoded protein is CTSSQGRVDQPQHF.